One sample yielded the 27 T cell receptor beta chains listed below, sequenced in a study of Graves' ophthalmopathy and Graves' hyperthyroidism. RNA transcripts were the template, and TCR beta CDR3 regions were amplified from them. Investigators did first-round RT-PCR with HTBI primers, then second-round multiplex PCR. MiXCR, applied by TCRdb to the multiplex PCR reads, yields one record per CDR3 protein. The sample consists of about 340,000 distinct CDR3 sequences, about a sixth of them appearing once. The source material was peripheral blood. The receptors come from an adult man with Graves' ophthalmopathy.

This clonotype was seen at least ten times. The chain joins TRBV20-1 to TRBJ2-7; the match to TRBD2 covers 9 bases. The CDR3 is 12 residues long. Looked up from germline, CDR1 is DFQATT and CDR2 is SNEGSKA (reference sequence). Trimming cost V 5 bases and J 5 bases; bases outside gene matches: 4. In DNA form, the CDR3 reads TGCAGTGCTCCGGGACTAGCCCACGAGCAGTACTTC. Its protein product is CSAPGLAHEQYF.

In this sample, this clonotype turned up many times. This chain links TRBV9 with TRBJ2-7, with D perhaps matching TRBD1 (5 bases). This CDR3 spans 15 amino acids. V lost 3 bases, J lost 3 bases, and 16 bases lay in between. The germline gives CDR1 SGDLS, CDR2 YYNGEE. The CDR3 spells CASSADPSQGYEQYF. DNA for the CDR3: TGTGCCAGCAGCGCCGATCCCAGTCAGGGCTACGAGCAGTACTTC. Together with reference TRBV9 and TRBJ2-7, the CDR3 gives the full variable domain: DSGVTQTPKHLITATGQRVTLRCSPRSGDLSVYWYQQSLDQGLQFLIQYYNGEERAKGNILERFSAQQFPDLHSELNLSSLELGDSALYFCASSADPSQGYEQYFGPGTRLTVT.

The sample holds many counts of this clonotype. The rearrangement joins TRBV5-1 to TRBJ1-1, with D possibly being TRBD1 (6 bases). Germline CDR1 SGHRS, CDR2 YFSETQ. The CDR3 covers 14 residues. V gave up 0 bases and J gave up 5 bases, with 11 bases separating them. In nucleotides, the CDR3 is TGCGCCAGCAGCTTGGGACAGGCGTTGACTGAAGCTTTCTTT. This sequence encodes CASSLGQALTEAFF. Drawing the rest from reference TRBV5-1 and TRBJ1-1, the complete variable domain is KAGVTQTPRYLIKTRGQQVTLSCSPISGHRSVSWYQQTPGQGLQFLFEYFSETQRNKGNFPGRFSGRQFSNSRSEMNVSTLELGDSALYLCASSLGQALTEAFFGQGTRLTVV.

At least ten counts were recorded for this clonotype. J is TRBJ1-2 and V is TRBV7-9, with D hard to call. The CDR3 is made up of 13 amino acids. Per the germline V gene, CDR1 is SEHNR and CDR2 is FQNEAQ (reference sequence). Trimming took 5 bases from V and 3 from J, leaving 10 bases between them. This chain's CDR3 is CASSTQTYYGYTF. The CDR3 coding sequence is TGTGCCAGCAGCACGCAGACATACTATGGCTACACCTTC.

This clonotype came up many times. V gene TRBV5-1 combines with J gene TRBJ1-1; TRBD1 matches 11 bases. The V gene's germline CDR1 is SGHRS and CDR2 YFSETQ. Trimming at V came to 4 bases and at J to 4 bases, leaving 3 bases not matched to a gene. The CDR3 totals 14 residues. The CDR3 DNA reads TGCGCCAGCAGCGGGGACAGGGGGGGCACTGAAGCTTTCTTT. Amino acid sequence: CASSGDRGGTEAFF.

Many counts were recorded for this clonotype. The chain combines TRBV20-1 with TRBJ2-5, with 7 bases identical to TRBD1. From germline, CDR1 is DFQATT and CDR2 SNEGSKA (reference sequence). V shed 6 bases, J shed 5 bases, and the junction held 9 bases outside the gene matches. The CDR3 extends over 13 amino acids. The CDR3 DNA sequence: TGCAGTGCCAATGACAGGGTGAGGGAGACCCAGTACTTC. Translation: CSANDRVRETQYF.

J is TRBJ2-7 and V is TRBV7-2; perhaps TRBD1 as D (6 bases). Germline lookup yields CDR1 SGHTA and CDR2 FQGNSA. The CDR3 consists of 15 residues. V dropped 1 base and J dropped 5 bases, with 15 bases sitting between them. This CDR3 is CASSLVARGIDEQYF. CDR3 in DNA: TGTGCCAGCAGCTTAGTAGCCAGGGGTATCGACGAGCAGTACTTC.

There are many counts of this clonotype. This CDR3 is missing its conserved last phenylalanine or tryptophan, likely due to a read error. The chain combines TRBV18 with TRBJ1-1; the match to TRBD1 covers 7 bases. Unmatched junction bases numbered 1, after V lost 3 bases and J lost 3 bases. CDR1 and CDR2 from the germline V gene are KGHSH and LQKENI. This CDR3 is built from 13 residues. In DNA, the CDR3 is TGTGCCAGCTCACCCCAGGGGGACACTGAAGCTTTCCTT. Protein sequence: CASSPQGDTEAFL.

This clonotype came up many times. This rearrangement joins TRBV29-1 to TRBJ1-1; TRBD1 might be the D (5 bases). This CDR3 is 15 amino acids long. The germline CDR1 and CDR2 sequences are SQVTM and ANQGSEA. V was clipped by 7 bases and J by 4 bases, with 22 bases between them. Here the CDR3 DNA reads TGCAGCGCTGCAGAGGCATGGGGGGTGGGCACTGAAGCTTTCTTT. Residues: CSAAEAWGVGTEAFF.

The sample holds many counts of this clonotype. The chain carries TRBV6-5 and TRBJ2-7, with D perhaps matching TRBD1 (6 bases). The CDR3 consists of 13 residues. Germline CDR1 and CDR2: MNHEY and SVGAGI. The V gene lost 7 bases and the J gene lost 6 bases, with 16 bases spanning the gap. Here the CDR3 DNA reads TGTGCCAGCACCTTCGGGACACGGACCGAGCAGTACTTC. Translating gives CASTFGTRTEQYF.

The chain employs TRBV27 and TRBJ1-1; no reliable D call. Trimming stripped 11 bases from V and 1 base from J, with 8 bases between. CDR3 size: 11 residues. Germline CDR1 reads MNHEY; CDR2 reads SMNVEV (reference sequence). The CDR3 region is CASGANTEAFF. DNA of the CDR3: TGTGCCTCCGGCGCGAACACTGAAGCTTTCTTT.

In this sample, this clonotype turned up many times. The chain is built from TRBV12-3 or TRBV12-4 and TRBJ2-7, with a possible D match to TRBD1 (8 bases). The germline V and J ends were trimmed by 5 bases and 2 bases, with 13 bases remaining between them. The CDR3 sequence is 14 residues long. CDR3 in amino acids: CASSTTGGAYEQYF. Here the CDR3 DNA reads TGTGCCAGCAGTACAACAGGGGGGGCCTACGAGCAGTACTTC.

The sample holds many counts of this clonotype. The chain couples TRBV19 to TRBJ1-2; possibly TRBD1 for D (5 bases). The germline gives CDR1 LNHDA, CDR2 SQIVND (reference sequence). This CDR3 is built from 14 residues. Trimming shortened V by 10 bases and J by 3 bases, and 18 bases separated the two germline ends. The CDR3 DNA reads TGTGCCACCAAACAGGAGTTAAACCACTATGGCTACACCTTC. Protein: CATKQELNHYGYTF.

This clonotype came up many times. The chain is built from TRBV5-5 and TRBJ1-2; D is possibly TRBD1 (6 bases). The germline V gene has CDR1 SGHKS and CDR2 YYEKEE (reference sequence). Trimming cost V 0 bases and J 7 bases, with 16 bases left between them. The CDR3 length is 15 residues. The CDR3: CASSLAAGEVSGYTF. The CDR3 coding sequence is TGTGCCAGCAGCTTGGCGGCAGGGGAGGTTAGTGGCTACACCTTC.

This clonotype was counted many times. V usage is TRBV2 and J usage is TRBJ1-5; TRBD1 might be the D (5 bases). CDR1 is SNHLY and CDR2 is FYNNEI in the germline V gene. V was shortened by 5 bases and J by 7 bases, with 9 bases between the two germline ends. The CDR3 extends over 12 amino acids. The CDR3 DNA reads TGTGCCAGCAGTCAGGGTTGGCAGCCCCAGCATTTT. It encodes CASSQGWQPQHF.

This clonotype occurred many times. This chain links TRBV12-3 or TRBV12-4 with TRBJ2-7; D gene ambiguous. Trimming took off 6 bases at V and 0 bases at J, with 15 bases between the two ends. This CDR3 has 15 residues. CDR3 protein: CASSSHKTSSYEQYF. The CDR3 DNA is TGTGCCAGCAGCTCTCACAAGACCAGCTCCTACGAGCAGTACTTC.

This clonotype was observed many times. The chain employs TRBV6-5 and TRBJ2-7; TRBD1 matches at 9 bases. This CDR3 comprises 14 residues. Germline trimming cut 4 bases from V and 2 bases from J; bases unmatched to any gene: 3. In germline, CDR1 is MNHEY, CDR2 SVGAGI. The CDR3 DNA reads as TGTGCCAGCAGTTCCGGGGACAGGGCCTACGAGCAGTACTTC. This gives the protein CASSSGDRAYEQYF.

This clonotype was detected ten times or more. The rearrangement links TRBV2 to TRBJ2-2; 7 bases map to TRBD1. This CDR3 is built from 16 residues. Germline V gene sequence: CDR1 SNHLY, CDR2 FYNNEI. J was trimmed by 6 bases and V by 5 bases; bases with no gene match: 12. CDR3 nucleotides: TGTGCCAGCAGTACAGAAACAACAGGGGTGGCCGGGGAGCTGTTTTTT. Encoded protein: CASSTETTGVAGELFF.

This clonotype has a single count. V is TRBV3-1 and J is TRBJ1-1; possible D gene TRBD1, 5 bases. The V and J ends lost 6 bases and 5 bases respectively, with 13 bases between them. CDR1 and CDR2 (germline): LGHDT, YNNKEL (reference sequence). This CDR3 has 13 residues. CDR3: CASSSSGRTEAFF. As DNA, the CDR3 is TGTGCCAGCAGTTCCTCAGGGAGAACTGAAGCTTTCTTT. Full variable domain (outside the CDR3, taken from reference TRBV3-1 and TRBJ1-1): DTAVSQTPKYLVTQMGNDKSIKCEQNLGHDTMYWYKQDSKKFLKIMFSYNNKELIINETVPNRFSPKSPDKAHLNLHINSLELGDSAVYFCASSSSGRTEAFFGQGTRLTVV.

The V call is TRBV14, the J call TRBJ2-2, with TRBD1 identical over 7 bases. V shed 4 bases and J 1 base; nucleotides not matched to a gene: 3. Germline CDR1 is SGHDN and CDR2 is FVKESK. The CDR3 covers 15 residues. The chain's CDR3 is CASSPTGLNTGELFF. As DNA, the CDR3 is TGTGCCAGCAGCCCGACAGGGCTGAACACCGGGGAGCTGTTTTTT. Complete variable domain (other parts from reference TRBV14 and TRBJ2-2): EAGVTQFPSHSVIEKGQTVTLRCDPISGHDNLYWYRRVMGKEIKFLLHFVKESKQDESGMPNNRFLAERTGGTYSTLKVQPAELEDSGVYFCASSPTGLNTGELFFGEGSRLTVL.

The gene calls are TRBV11-2 and TRBJ1-1, with 8 bases matching TRBD1. The CDR3 loop spans 18 amino acids. V was clipped by 3 bases and J by 2 bases; unmatched bases: 14. Looked up from germline, CDR1 is SGHAT and CDR2 is FQNNGV. CDR3 residues: CASSFDRGHSQRNTEAFF. CDR3 nucleotide sequence: TGTGCCAGCAGCTTTGACAGGGGCCACTCCCAAAGAAACACTGAAGCTTTCTTT.

A few counts support this clonotype. The V call is TRBV12-3 or TRBV12-4, the J call TRBJ1-2, with 7 positions matching TRBD1. The junction had 11 bases not matched to a gene; V was cut back by 6 bases and J by 10 bases. This CDR3 is 13 amino acids long. Here the CDR3 DNA reads TGTGCCAGCAGGAAAGGGGGCTCCGATTACTACACCTTC. Translated: CASRKGGSDYYTF.

This clonotype was seen repeatedly, ten times or more. The CDR3 reads CSARDGEMQLYEQYF. CDR3 in DNA: TGCAGTGCTAGAGACGGGGAGATGCAACTCTACGAGCAGTACTTC. The chain recombines TRBV20-1 with TRBJ2-7; tentative D call: TRBD2 (5 bases). CDR1 and CDR2 (germline): DFQATT, SNEGSKA (reference sequence). This CDR3 is 15 amino acids long. The V and J ends lost 0 bases and 3 bases respectively, with 15 bases between them.

V and J are TRBV4-1 and TRBJ2-5; D is possibly TRBD1 (5 bases). Germline lookup yields CDR1 MGHRA and CDR2 YSYEKL. Trimming removed 4 bases at V and 4 bases at J, with 13 bases between. This CDR3 has 14 residues. In DNA, the CDR3 is TGCGCCAGCAGCCTTTACAGGAGTGGAGAGACCCAGTACTTC. Its translation: CASSLYRSGETQYF.

This clonotype was seen only a few times. The chain joins TRBV6-5 to TRBJ2-7, with a possible D match to TRBD1 (5 bases). The germline V gene encodes CDR1 MNHEY and CDR2 SVGAGI. There are 16 residues in the CDR3. The V end lost 0 bases, the J end lost 0 bases, and 12 bases lay between the germline ends. The CDR3 coding sequence is TGTGCCAGCAGTTACTCAAGCAGGGCCCCCTCCTACGAGCAGTACTTC. This gives the protein CASSYSSRAPSYEQYF.

This clonotype was picked up many times. The V and J genes are TRBV9 and TRBJ2-2; 12 bases align to TRBD2. The CDR3 covers 17 residues. The germline V gene encodes CDR1 SGDLS and CDR2 YYNGEE. Trimming cost V 1 base and J 4 bases; bases outside gene matches: 5. The CDR3 nucleotides are TGTGCCAGCAGCGTACAGACTAGCGGGAGTAGCACCGGGGAGCTGTTTTTT. Translation gives CASSVQTSGSSTGELFF.

The chain carries TRBV7-9 and TRBJ2-5; TRBD2 agrees at 7 bases. With 3 bases clipped from V and 5 bases from J, the junction kept 3 bases outside the gene matches. CDR1 and CDR2 (germline): SEHNR, FQNEAQ (reference sequence). The CDR3 is 13 amino acids. CDR3 in amino acids: CASSFGLEETQYF. DNA for the CDR3: TGTGCCAGCAGCTTCGGACTAGAGGAGACCCAGTACTTC.